This T cell receptor beta chain came from a study of graft-versus-host responses after intestinal transplantation. Looking at the study overall: Anti-thymocyte globulin induction was given to all recipients, followed by tacrolimus and steroids for around three years. Study-level findings and limits: Levels of circulating GvH clones at their peak were associated with early post-transplant HvG declines. Where graft-donor T cell macrochimerism was present, patients had high graft-versus-host to host-versus-graft clonal ratios in allografts. GvH clones appeared in recipient marrow, some first in ileum or blood.

The V gene lost 11 bases and the J gene lost 6 bases, with 20 bases spanning the gap. CDR3 length: 13 residues. Germline V gene sequence: CDR1 SGHNT, CDR2 YENEEA. By sample fraction, this clone is large. Its antigen is unidentified. Intraepithelial and lamina propria lymphocytes were released after the graft tissue was processed. The data were produced by immunoSEQ multiplex PCR, yet TCRdb's version contains in-frame clones alone and is incomplete. Here the sample spans thousands of clones, around 74% being singletons. Sample: ileum tissue, taken 494 days after intestinal transplant. The TCR originated in a human patient who received an intestinal transplant, so some T cells may come from the graft donor. The chain couples TRBV11-3 to TRBJ2-7; the D gene is possibly TRBD2 (5 bases). The CDR3 region is CAGSPSRSGEQYF. The DNA of the CDR3 is TGTGCCGGGAGCCCGAGCCGGTCGGGCGAGCAGTACTTC.